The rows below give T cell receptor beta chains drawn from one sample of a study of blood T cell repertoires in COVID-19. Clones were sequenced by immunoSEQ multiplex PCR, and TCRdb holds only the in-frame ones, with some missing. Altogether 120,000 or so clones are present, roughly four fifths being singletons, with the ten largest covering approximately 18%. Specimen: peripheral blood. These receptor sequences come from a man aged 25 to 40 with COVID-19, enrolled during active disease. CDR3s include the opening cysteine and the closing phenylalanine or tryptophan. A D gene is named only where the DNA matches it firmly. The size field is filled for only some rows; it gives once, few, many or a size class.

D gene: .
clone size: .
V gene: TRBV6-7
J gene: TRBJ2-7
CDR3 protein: CASRPGQRRDEQYF
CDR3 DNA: TGTGCCAGCAGGCCGGGACAGAGGAGGGACGAGCAGTACTTC

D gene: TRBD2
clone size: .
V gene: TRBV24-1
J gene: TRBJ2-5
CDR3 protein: CATSDFRAGEQETQYF
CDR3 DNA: TGTGCCACCAGTGATTTTAGGGCGGGGGAACAAGAGACCCAGTACTTC

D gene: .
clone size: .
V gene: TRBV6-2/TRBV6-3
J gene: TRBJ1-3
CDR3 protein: CASSYAGVLRSSGNTIYF
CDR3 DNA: TGTGCCAGCAGTTACGCGGGAGTCCTCAGGAGCTCTGGAAACACCATATATTTT

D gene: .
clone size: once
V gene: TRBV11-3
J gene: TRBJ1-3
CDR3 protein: CASSLVGGRLSGNTIYF
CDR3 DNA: TGTGCCAGCAGCTTAGTCGGCGGCAGACTCTCTGGAAACACCATATATTTT

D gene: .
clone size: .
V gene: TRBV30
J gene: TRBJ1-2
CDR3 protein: CAWSHRDGGYTF
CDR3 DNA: TGTGCCTGGAGTCACAGGGACGGTGGCTACACCTTC

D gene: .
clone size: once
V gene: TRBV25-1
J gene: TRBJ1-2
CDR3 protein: CASSPTGGLYGYTF
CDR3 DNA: TGTGCCAGCAGTCCGACAGGCGGCCTCTATGGCTACACCTTC

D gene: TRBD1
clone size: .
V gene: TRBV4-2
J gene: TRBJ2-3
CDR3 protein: CASSQDGGQGADTQYF
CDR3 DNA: TGTGCCAGCAGCCAAGATGGGGGACAGGGGGCAGATACGCAGTATTTT

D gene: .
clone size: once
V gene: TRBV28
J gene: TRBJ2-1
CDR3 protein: CASSLGLAIRSYNEQFF
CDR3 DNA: TGTGCCAGCAGTTTAGGGCTAGCGATCCGCTCCTACAATGAGCAGTTCTTC

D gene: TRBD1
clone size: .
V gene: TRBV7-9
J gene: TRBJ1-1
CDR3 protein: CASSSQGEAEAFF
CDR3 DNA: TGTGCCAGCAGCTCTCAGGGGGAGGCTGAAGCTTTCTTT

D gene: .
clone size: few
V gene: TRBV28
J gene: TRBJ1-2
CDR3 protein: CASSLTGGLAPYGYTF
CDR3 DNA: TGTGCCAGCAGTTTGACCGGGGGTTTGGCCCCTTATGGCTACACCTTC

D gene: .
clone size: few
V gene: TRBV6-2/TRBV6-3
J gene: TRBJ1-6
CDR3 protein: CASSYIPGVAINSPLHF
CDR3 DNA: TGTGCCAGCAGTTACATACCAGGGGTAGCGATCAATTCACCCCTCCACTTT

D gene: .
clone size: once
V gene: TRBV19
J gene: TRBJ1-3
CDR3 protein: CASTETRGNTIYF
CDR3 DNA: TGTGCCAGTACCGAGACGAGGGGAAACACCATATATTTT

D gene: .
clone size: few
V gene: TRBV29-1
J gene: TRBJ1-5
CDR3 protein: CSAKQTVDQPQHF
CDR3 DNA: TGCAGCGCAAAGCAGACAGTAGATCAGCCCCAGCATTTT

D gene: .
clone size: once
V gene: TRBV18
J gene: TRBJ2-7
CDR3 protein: CASSARFEGTYEQYF
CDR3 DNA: TGTGCCAGCTCAGCCCGATTTGAGGGTACCTACGAGCAGTACTTC

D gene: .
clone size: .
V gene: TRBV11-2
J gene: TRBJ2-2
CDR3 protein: CASSSLTGANTGELFF
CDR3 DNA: TGTGCCAGCAGCTCACTGACAGGAGCGAACACCGGGGAGCTGTTTTTT

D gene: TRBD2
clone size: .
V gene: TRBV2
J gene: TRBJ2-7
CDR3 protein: CASAAGFSYEQYF
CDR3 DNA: TGTGCCAGCGCAGCGGGATTCTCCTACGAGCAGTACTTC

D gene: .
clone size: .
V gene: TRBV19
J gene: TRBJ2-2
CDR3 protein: CASSMGLLGTGELFF
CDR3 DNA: TGTGCCAGTAGTATGGGGCTCCTCGGGACCGGGGAGCTGTTTTTT

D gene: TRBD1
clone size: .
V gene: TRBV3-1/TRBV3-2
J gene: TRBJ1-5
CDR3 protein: CASSLGQGTRNQPQHF
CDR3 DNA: TGTGCCAGCAGCCTGGGACAGGGGACGCGCAATCAGCCCCAGCATTTT

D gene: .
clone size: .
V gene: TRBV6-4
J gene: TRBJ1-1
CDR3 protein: CASSSGTPNTEAFF
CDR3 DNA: TGTGCCAGCAGTTCAGGGACACCGAACACTGAAGCTTTCTTT

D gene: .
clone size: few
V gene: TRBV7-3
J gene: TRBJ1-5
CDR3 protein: CASSFHCCVPSHQPQHF
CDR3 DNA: TGTGCCAGCAGCTTCCATTGTTGCGTTCCGAGCCATCAGCCCCAGCATTTT

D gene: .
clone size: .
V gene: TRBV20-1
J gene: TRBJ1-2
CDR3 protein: CSASYGGIYGYTF
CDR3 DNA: TGCAGTGCTAGTTACGGGGGTATCTATGGCTACACCTTC

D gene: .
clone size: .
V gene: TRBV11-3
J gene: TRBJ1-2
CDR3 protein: CASSLDPRGYYGYTF
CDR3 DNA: TGTGCCAGCAGCTTAGACCCTAGAGGCTACTATGGCTACACCTTC

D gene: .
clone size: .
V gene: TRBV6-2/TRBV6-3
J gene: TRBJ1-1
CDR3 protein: CASSDPWGGIDTEAFF
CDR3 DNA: TGTGCCAGCAGTGACCCTTGGGGGGGGATCGACACTGAAGCTTTCTTT

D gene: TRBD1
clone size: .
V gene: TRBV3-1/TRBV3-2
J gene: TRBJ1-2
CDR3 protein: CASSPWTGAETNYGYTF
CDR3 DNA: TGTGCCAGCAGCCCGTGGACAGGGGCGGAGACTAACTATGGCTACACCTTC

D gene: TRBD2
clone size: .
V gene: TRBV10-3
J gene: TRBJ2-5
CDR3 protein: CAIAERGQETQYF
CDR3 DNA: TGTGCCATTGCTGAGCGGGGGCAAGAGACCCAGTACTTC

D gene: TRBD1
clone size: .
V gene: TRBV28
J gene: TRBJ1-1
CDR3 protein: CASSLTTGGGEAFF
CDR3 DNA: TGTGCCAGCAGTTTAACGACAGGGGGTGGGGAAGCTTTCTTT

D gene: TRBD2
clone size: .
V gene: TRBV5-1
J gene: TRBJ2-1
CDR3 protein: CASSLTSGGYNEQFF
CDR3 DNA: TGCGCCAGCAGCTTAACTAGCGGGGGCTACAATGAGCAGTTCTTC

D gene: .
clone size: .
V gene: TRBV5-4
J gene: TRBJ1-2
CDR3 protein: CASSSMNSPSDGYTF
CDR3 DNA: TGTGCCAGCAGCTCTATGAACTCCCCGTCCGATGGCTACACCTTC

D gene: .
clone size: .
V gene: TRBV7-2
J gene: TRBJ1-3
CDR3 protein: CASSLAADSGNTIYF
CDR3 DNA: TGTGCCAGCAGCTTAGCGGCGGACTCTGGAAACACCATATATTTT

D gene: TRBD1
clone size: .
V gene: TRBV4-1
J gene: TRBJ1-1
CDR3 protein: CASSRQGQPTTEAFF
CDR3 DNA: TGCGCCAGCAGCCGACAGGGACAGCCAACTACTGAAGCTTTCTTT

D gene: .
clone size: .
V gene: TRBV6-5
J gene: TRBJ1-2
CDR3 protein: CASSYSNWEYTF
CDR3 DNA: TGTGCCAGCAGTTACTCCAATTGGGAGTACACCTTC

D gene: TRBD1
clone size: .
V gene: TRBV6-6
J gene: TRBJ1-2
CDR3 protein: CASSYLPGQGSSFTF
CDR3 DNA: TGTGCCAGCAGTTACTTACCGGGACAGGGGTCATCGTTCACCTTC

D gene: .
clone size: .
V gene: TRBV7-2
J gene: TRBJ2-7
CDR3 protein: CASSLDPLQEQYF
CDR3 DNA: TGTGCCAGCAGCTTAGATCCCTTGCAGGAGCAGTACTTC

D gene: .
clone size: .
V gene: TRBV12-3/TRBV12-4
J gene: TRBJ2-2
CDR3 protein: CASSLLAGELFF
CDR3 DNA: TGTGCCAGCAGCCTACTAGCCGGGGAGCTGTTTTTT

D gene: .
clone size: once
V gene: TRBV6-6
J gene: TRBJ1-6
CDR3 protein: CASEELYNSPLHF
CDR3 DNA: TGTGCCAGCGAGGAGCTGTATAATTCACCCCTCCACTTT

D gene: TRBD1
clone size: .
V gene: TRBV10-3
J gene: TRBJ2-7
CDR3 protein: CAISAKTGTDEQYF
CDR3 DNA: TGTGCCATCAGTGCAAAGACAGGGACGGACGAGCAGTACTTC

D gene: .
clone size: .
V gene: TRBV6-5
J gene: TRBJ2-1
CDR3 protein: CASSYSAVEGNEQFF
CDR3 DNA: TGTGCCAGCAGTTACTCGGCAGTGGAGGGGAATGAGCAGTTCTTC

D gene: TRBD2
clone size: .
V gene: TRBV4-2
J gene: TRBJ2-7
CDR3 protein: CASSQDGTSGGYEQYF
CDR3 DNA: TGTGCCAGCAGCCAAGATGGGACTAGCGGGGGGTACGAGCAGTACTTC

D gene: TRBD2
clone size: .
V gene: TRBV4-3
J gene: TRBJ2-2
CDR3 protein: CASSQDRTSGANTGELFF
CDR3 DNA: TGCGCCAGCAGCCAAGATCGGACTAGCGGGGCGAACACCGGGGAGCTGTTTTTT

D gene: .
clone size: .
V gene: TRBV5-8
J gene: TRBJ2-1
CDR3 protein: CASYIPPGHTYNEQFF
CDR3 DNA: TGTGCCAGCTACATCCCCCCGGGACACACCTACAATGAGCAGTTCTTC

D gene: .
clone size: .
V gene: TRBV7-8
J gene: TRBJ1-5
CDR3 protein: CANRGAGNQPQHF
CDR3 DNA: TGTGCCAACAGAGGGGCGGGCAATCAGCCCCAGCATTTT

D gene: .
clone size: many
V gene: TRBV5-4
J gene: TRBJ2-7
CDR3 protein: CASSIGGLSSYEQYF
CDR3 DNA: TGTGCCAGCAGCATTGGAGGGTTGAGCTCCTACGAGCAGTACTTC

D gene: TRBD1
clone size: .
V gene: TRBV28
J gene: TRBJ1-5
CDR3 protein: CASSTKTGNQPQHF
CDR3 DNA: TGTGCCAGCAGTACCAAGACAGGGAATCAGCCCCAGCATTTT

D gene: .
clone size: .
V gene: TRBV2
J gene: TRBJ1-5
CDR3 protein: CASSVSGVNQPQHF
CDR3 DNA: TGTGCCAGCAGTGTGTCAGGGGTCAATCAGCCCCAGCATTTT

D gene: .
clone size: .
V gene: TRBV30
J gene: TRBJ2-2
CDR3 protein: CAWSVRQDTGELFF
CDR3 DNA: TGTGCCTGGAGTGTAAGGCAGGACACCGGGGAGCTGTTTTTT

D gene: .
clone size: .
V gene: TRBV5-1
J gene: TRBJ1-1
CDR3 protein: CASSLWGPAGMNTEAFF
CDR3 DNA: TGCGCCAGCAGCTTGTGGGGGCCCGCCGGCATGAACACTGAAGCTTTCTTT

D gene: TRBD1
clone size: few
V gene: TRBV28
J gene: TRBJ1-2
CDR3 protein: CASSPTGQRNYGYTF
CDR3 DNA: TGTGCCAGCAGTCCGACGGGACAGAGAAACTATGGCTACACCTTC

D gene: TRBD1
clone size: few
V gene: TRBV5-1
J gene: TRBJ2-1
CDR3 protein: CASSRLDRGVYNEQFF
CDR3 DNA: TGCGCCAGCAGCCGTCTCGACAGGGGGGTATACAATGAGCAGTTCTTC

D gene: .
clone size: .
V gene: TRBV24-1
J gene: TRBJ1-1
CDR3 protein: CATSDLSTGRETFF
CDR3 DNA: TGTGCCACCAGTGATTTGTCTACAGGGCGTGAAACTTTCTTT

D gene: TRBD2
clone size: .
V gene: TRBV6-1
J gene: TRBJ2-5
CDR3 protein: CASSGGRARGVYTQYF
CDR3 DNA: TGTGCCAGCAGTGGCGGGAGGGCCAGGGGAGTGTATACCCAGTACTTC

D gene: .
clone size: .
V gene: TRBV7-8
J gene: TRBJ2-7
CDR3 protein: CASTGSGSYEQYF
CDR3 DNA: TGTGCCAGCACCGGGAGCGGTTCCTACGAGCAGTACTTC

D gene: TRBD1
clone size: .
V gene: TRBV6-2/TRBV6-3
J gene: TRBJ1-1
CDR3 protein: CASSSLDREDDTEAFF
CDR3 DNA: TGTGCCAGCAGTTCCCTGGACAGGGAGGATGACACTGAAGCTTTCTTT

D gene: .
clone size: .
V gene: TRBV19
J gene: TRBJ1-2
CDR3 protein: CASSIATGRIIYGYTF
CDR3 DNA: TGTGCCAGTAGTATAGCGACAGGTCGGATTATCTATGGCTACACCTTC